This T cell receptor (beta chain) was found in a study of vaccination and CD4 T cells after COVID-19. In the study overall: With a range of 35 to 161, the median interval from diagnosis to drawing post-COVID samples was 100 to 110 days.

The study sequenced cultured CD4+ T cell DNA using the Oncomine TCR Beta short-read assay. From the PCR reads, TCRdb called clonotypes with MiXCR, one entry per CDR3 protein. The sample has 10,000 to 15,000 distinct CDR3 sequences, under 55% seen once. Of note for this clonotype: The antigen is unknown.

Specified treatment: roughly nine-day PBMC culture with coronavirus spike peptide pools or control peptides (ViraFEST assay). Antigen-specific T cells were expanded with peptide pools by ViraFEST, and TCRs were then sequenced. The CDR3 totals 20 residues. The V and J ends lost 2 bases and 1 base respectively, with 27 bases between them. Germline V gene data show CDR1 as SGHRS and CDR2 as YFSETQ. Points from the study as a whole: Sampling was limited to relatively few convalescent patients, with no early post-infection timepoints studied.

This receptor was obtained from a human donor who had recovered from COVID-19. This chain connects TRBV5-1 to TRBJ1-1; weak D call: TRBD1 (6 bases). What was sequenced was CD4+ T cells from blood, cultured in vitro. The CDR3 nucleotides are TGCGCCAGCAGCTTTGGCACGTGGGGGGCGGGTTCCTCGGGGAACACTGAAGCTTTCTTT. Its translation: CASSFGTWGAGSSGNTEAFF.